This TCR beta chain was recovered during a study of T cells after posttransplantation cyclophosphamide. Findings and limits, study-wide: Later post-transplant blood repertoires were often dominated by donor CD8+ memory clones.

Regarding this clone: No antigen is known for it.

Assay: immunoSEQ multiplex PCR; the TCRdb copy retains only in-frame clones and omits some. The sample consists of approximately 8,300 clones, 82% of them appearing once. Treatment was busulfan-fludarabine conditioning, a marrow graft, and cyclophosphamide on days +3 and +4. V lost 3 bases and J lost 0, with 8 bases in between. This CDR3 has 14 amino acids. Germline CDR1 and CDR2: SGHVS and FNYEAQ. The sample here was CD4+ T cells sorted from blood, taken more than 950 days after allogeneic stem cell transplant with posttransplant cyclophosphamide. The chain employs TRBV7-6 and TRBJ1-1; D gene ambiguous. This TCR came from a female patient between 40 and 50 years old who received an allogeneic stem cell transplant from a related donor, was CMV-positive, and had no GVHD. Some of these T cells may belong to the graft donor. The CDR3 DNA is TGTGCCAGCAGCTTGCACGAGGTGAACACTGAAGCTTTCTTT. Its translation: CASSLHEVNTEAFF.